This T cell receptor beta chain derives from a study of T cell clonotyping in hematopoietic cell transplantation. Study results and limitations: Pathologically expanded recipient clonotypes increased progressively from day 30 to day 180 as diversity fell. CD4 and CD8 repertoire contributions could not be separated without sorting. Graft donor and pretransplant recipient Inverse Simpson Index values predicted broader posttransplant TCR diversity. Few recipient clonotypes overlapped donors; over 95% were de novo at given depth.

Specified time point: recipient sample about 28 days before transplant, after cytoreduction. As concerns this clone: Its antigen is unidentified.

Some clones are missing from TCRdb's copy, which holds only in-frame ones; the method was immunoSEQ multiplex PCR. This sample has 75,000 to 95,000 clones, with 96% found just once. Trimming cost V 6 bases and J 3 bases, with 21 bases left between them. CDR3 length equals 16 residues. Per the germline V gene, CDR1 is LGHNA and CDR2 is YNFKEQ. The receptor was isolated from a woman aged 50 to 60 with acute myeloid leukemia. Some clones in this sample may be carry-over from other donors' samples. The J gene is TRBJ2-7, the V gene TRBV4-2; TRBD1 might be the D (5 bases). The material was peripheral blood mononuclear cells, obtained before stem cell transplant. CDR3 nucleotide sequence: TGTGCCAGCAGACAACACTCAGGGCAAGTAAGCTACGAGCAGTACTTC. This translates into CASRQHSGQVSYEQYF.